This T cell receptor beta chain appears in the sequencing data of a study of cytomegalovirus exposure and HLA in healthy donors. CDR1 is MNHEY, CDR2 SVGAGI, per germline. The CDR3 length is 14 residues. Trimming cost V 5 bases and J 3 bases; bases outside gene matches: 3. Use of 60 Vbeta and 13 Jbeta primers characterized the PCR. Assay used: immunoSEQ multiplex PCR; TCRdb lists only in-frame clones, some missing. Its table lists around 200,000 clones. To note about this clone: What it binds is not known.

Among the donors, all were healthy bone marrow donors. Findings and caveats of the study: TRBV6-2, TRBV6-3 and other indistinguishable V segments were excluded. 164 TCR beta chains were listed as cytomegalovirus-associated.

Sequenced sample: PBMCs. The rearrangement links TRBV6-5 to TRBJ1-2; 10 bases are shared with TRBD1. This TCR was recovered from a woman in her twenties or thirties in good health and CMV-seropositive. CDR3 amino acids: CASSGTGDDYGYTF. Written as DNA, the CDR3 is TGTGCCAGCAGTGGGACAGGGGACGACTATGGCTACACCTTC.